Each of the 4 T cell receptor beta chains below was sequenced from the same sample in a study of blood T cell repertoires in COVID-19. Sequencing used immunoSEQ multiplex PCR; TCRdb keeps in-frame clones, though not all of them. This table holds some 260,000 clones, 82% found once. Sequencing used peripheral blood. The receptors were sampled from a woman in her late teens or twenties with acute or convalescent COVID-19.

This clone occurred a few times. This chain connects TRBV5-4 to TRBJ2-1; TRBD2 matches at 13 bases. The CDR3 runs to 16 residues. The J segment lost 8 bases and the V segment lost 0 bases, leaving 5 bases of the junction unmatched. Germline assignment: CDR1 SGHNT and CDR2 YYREEE (reference sequence). CDR3: CASSLGLAGGIDEQFF. The CDR3 region has the DNA TGTGCCAGCAGCTTGGGACTAGCGGGAGGTATTGATGAGCAGTTCTTC.

V is TRBV19 and J is TRBJ2-7, with D perhaps TRBD2 (5 bases). This CDR3 region has 15 residues. Trimming removed 1 base at V and 3 bases at J, with 13 bases between. Germline V CDR1 and CDR2: LNHDA, SQIVND (reference sequence). CDR3 region: CASSIGVGLIYEQYF. The CDR3, as DNA: TGTGCCAGTAGTATAGGGGTAGGACTTATCTACGAGCAGTACTTC. Using reference TRBV19 and TRBJ2-7 for the parts outside the CDR3, the full variable domain is DGGITQSPKYLFRKEGQNVTLSCEQNLNHDAMYWYRQDPGQGLRLIYYSQIVNDFQKGDIAEGYSVSREKKESFPLTVTSAQKNPTAFYLCASSIGVGLIYEQYFGPGTRLTVT.

The gene calls are TRBV7-2 and TRBJ2-7, with unresolved D. The germline gives CDR1 SGHTA, CDR2 FQGNSA. Between the trimmed V and J ends, which lost 1 base and 0 bases, there was a span of 7 bases. The CDR3 runs 14 residues. This CDR3 reads CASSLGHSSYEQYF. CDR3 bases: TGTGCCAGCAGCTTAGGGCACAGCTCCTACGAGCAGTACTTC.

The chain has TRBV7-8 and TRBJ1-2, with 8 bases lining up with TRBD1. V gave up 0 bases and J gave up 8 bases; unmatched junction bases: 5. The CDR3 extends over 14 amino acids. Germline V gene data show CDR1 as SGHVS and CDR2 as FQNEAQ. In DNA, the CDR3 is TGTGCCAGCAGCTTAGCCGGACAGGGAGGGGGCTACACCTTC. Residues: CASSLAGQGGGYTF.